This T cell receptor (beta chain) was documented in a study of cytomegalovirus exposure and HLA in healthy donors. Overall study context: The Caucasian-associated ancestry cluster held around 81% of 300 to 450 genotyped donors.

The CDR3 loop spans 14 amino acids. Germline-derived CDR1 and CDR2 are SGHRS and YFSETQ. V was pared by 1 base and J by 7 bases, with 4 bases of the junction left unmatched. Researchers ran the PCR with 60 Vbeta and 13 Jbeta primers. Assay: immunoSEQ multiplex PCR; the TCRdb copy retains only in-frame clones and omits some. The data contain around 100,000 clones, roughly 80% of them singletons. General study findings and limits: CMV serostatus was the sole immune exposure information available.

A note on this clone: Its antigen remains unknown.

Sequencing input: PBMCs. The chain joins TRBV5-1 to TRBJ1-5; 8 nucleotides align to TRBD1. This sequence was found in a man aged 25-45 years in good health and CMV-seropositive. The CDR3: CASSLQGAGQPQHF. The CDR3 DNA reads as TGCGCCAGCAGCTTGCAGGGGGCCGGGCAGCCCCAGCATTTT.